A selection of T cell receptor beta chains follows, all from one sample in a study of blood T cell repertoires in COVID-19. This table comes from immunoSEQ multiplex PCR, and its TCRdb copy is limited to in-frame clones, with some not included. Of 240,000 or so clones detected, 80% to 90% appear once; the ten largest clones hold around 7.5%. Input material: peripheral blood. The receptors stem from a woman over 75 with COVID-19, enrolled during active disease. Both conserved end residues are part of each CDR3. Expanded clones get a size class; other rows say once, few or many, or leave the size out.

J gene	clone size	V gene	CDR3 protein
TRBJ1-1	-	TRBV30	CAWSVRDSSMNTEAFF
TRBJ1-2	-	TRBV9	CASTTGQGTNYGYTF
TRBJ2-3	-	TRBV27	CASSQKGTLGTDTQYF
TRBJ1-3	-	TRBV5-1	CASSVNRGSGNTIYF
TRBJ2-3	-	TRBV18	CASSSRTGGTDTQYF
TRBJ1-2	-	TRBV18	CASSPLDRVKNYGYTF
TRBJ2-3	-	TRBV14	CASSKAGEPDTQYF
TRBJ2-7	-	TRBV7-2	CASSLSNEQYF
TRBJ1-2	-	TRBV2	CASRPSGTPFGYTF
TRBJ1-5	few	TRBV6-2/TRBV6-3	CASSYSRLVPQHF
TRBJ2-3	-	TRBV5-1	CASKLAQYEDTQYF
TRBJ1-6	-	TRBV19	CASSTDSSGTGMGSPLHF
TRBJ1-4	-	TRBV5-1	CASSLTATNEKLFF
TRBJ2-7	-	TRBV7-3	CASSSGSGKGGEQYF
TRBJ1-1	-	TRBV30	CAWTVGLVGTEAFF
TRBJ2-1	-	TRBV7-3	CASSLSGNSYNEQFF
TRBJ1-5	-	TRBV9	CASSVGGLGNQPQHF
TRBJ1-2	-	TRBV7-3	CASSLVGQGGYTF
TRBJ1-2	few	TRBV30	CAWSTRTGQPYGYTF
TRBJ1-1	-	TRBV21-1	CASSTHSQAMNTEAFF
TRBJ1-5	-	TRBV7-2	CASSLTGGGNQPQHF
TRBJ2-3	-	TRBV29-1	CSVEGVLTGGTDTQYF
TRBJ1-1	-	TRBV28	CASRRSGVAEAFF
TRBJ2-2	-	TRBV10-3	CATWPGGPDTGELFF
TRBJ1-5	many	TRBV2	CASSADRGLASNQPQHF
TRBJ1-1	-	TRBV6-5	CASSLGGAVNTEAFF
TRBJ1-1	-	TRBV25-1	CASHRGTEAFF
TRBJ1-2	-	TRBV29-1	CSVEGLTNYGYTF
TRBJ1-5	-	TRBV10-2	CASSGQGRLGNQPQHF
TRBJ1-1	-	TRBV7-2	CASSLGGGNTEAFF
TRBJ1-2	-	TRBV30	CAWRPFEWTF
TRBJ2-1	-	TRBV19	CASSPPGQGNNEQFF
TRBJ1-2	-	TRBV15	CATSRGGQGLGYTF
TRBJ2-6	-	TRBV30	CAWTSSGANVLTF
TRBJ2-7	-	TRBV23-1	CASGPREGSYEQYF
TRBJ2-1	-	TRBV19	CASSPSTNEQFF
TRBJ1-1	-	TRBV11-2	CASIEFSVGTEAFF
TRBJ2-5	-	TRBV5-1	CASRLGSGRETQYF
TRBJ1-1	-	TRBV7-3	CAVQEGRRCMNTEAFF
TRBJ1-5	once	TRBV19	CASTRQGMNQPQHF
TRBJ1-5	-	TRBV24-1	CATSDFTGAQHF
TRBJ1-1	few	TRBV10-2	CASSGHRDRGRRNTEAFF
TRBJ1-5	-	TRBV19	CASSAGLGSNQPQHF
TRBJ2-7	-	TRBV5-1	CASSAGTGVYEQYF
TRBJ2-1	once	TRBV11-2	CASSLPSTYNEQFF
TRBJ2-1	-	TRBV5-1	CASTPRQGSYNEQFF
TRBJ1-3	-	TRBV7-2	CASSPRQGRAGNTIYF
TRBJ2-7	-	TRBV7-2	CASSFQGFYEQYF